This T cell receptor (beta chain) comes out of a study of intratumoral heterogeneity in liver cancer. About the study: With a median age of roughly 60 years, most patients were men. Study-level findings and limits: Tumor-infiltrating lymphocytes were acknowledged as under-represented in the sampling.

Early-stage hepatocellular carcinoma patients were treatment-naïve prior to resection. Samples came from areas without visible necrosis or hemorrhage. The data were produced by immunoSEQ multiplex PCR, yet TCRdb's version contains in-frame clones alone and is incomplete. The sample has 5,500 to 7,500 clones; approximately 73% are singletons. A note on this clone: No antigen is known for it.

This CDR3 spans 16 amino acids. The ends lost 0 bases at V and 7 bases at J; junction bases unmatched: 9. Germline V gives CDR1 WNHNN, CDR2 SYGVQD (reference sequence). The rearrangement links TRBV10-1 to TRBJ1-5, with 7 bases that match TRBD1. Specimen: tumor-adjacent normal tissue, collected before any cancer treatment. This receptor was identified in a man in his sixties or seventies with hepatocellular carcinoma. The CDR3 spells CASSESWGQGVQPQHF. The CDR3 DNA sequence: TGCGCCAGCAGTGAGTCGTGGGGCCAGGGGGTCCAGCCCCAGCATTTT.